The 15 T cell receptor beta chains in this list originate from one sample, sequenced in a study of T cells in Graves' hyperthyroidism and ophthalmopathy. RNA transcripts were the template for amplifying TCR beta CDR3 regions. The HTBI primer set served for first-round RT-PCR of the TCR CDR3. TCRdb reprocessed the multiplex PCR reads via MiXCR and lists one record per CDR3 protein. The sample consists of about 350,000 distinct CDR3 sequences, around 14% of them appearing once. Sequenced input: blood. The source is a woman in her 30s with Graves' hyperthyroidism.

CDR3 bases: TGTGCCAGCAGCTTAGGATCGACCCCGGGACAGTCCTACGAGCAGTACTTC. It encodes CASSLGSTPGQSYEQYF. The V gene is TRBV7-2, the J gene TRBJ2-7; TRBD1 matches 7 bases. With V trimmed by 1 base and J by 1 base, 10 bases remained unmatched. The CDR3 extends over 17 amino acids. CDR1 is SGHTA and CDR2 is FQGNSA in the germline V gene.

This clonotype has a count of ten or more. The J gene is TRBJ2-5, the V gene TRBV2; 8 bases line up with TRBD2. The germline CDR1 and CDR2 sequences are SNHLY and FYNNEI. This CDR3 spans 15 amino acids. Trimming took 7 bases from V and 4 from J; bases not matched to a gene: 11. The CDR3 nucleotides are TGTGCCAGCAACAGGGCCCCAGCGGGAGTAGAGACCCAGTACTTC. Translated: CASNRAPAGVETQYF.

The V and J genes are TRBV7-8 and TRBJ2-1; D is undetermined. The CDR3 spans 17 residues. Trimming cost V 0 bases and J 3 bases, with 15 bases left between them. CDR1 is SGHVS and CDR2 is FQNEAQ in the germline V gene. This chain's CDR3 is CASSLARTLVGYNEQFF. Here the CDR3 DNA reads TGTGCCAGCAGCTTAGCGAGGACGCTCGTGGGCTACAATGAGCAGTTCTTC. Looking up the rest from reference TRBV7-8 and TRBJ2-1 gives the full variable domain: GAGVSQSPRYKVAKRGQDVALRCDPISGHVSLFWYQQALGQGPEFLTYFQNEAQLDKSGLPSDRFFAERPEGSVSTLKIQRTQQEDSAVYLCASSLARTLVGYNEQFFGPGTRLTVL.

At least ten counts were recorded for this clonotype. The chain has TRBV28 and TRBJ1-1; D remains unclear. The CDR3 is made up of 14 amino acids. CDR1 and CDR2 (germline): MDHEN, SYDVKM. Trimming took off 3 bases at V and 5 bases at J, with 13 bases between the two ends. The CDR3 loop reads CASSFSPGRTEAFF. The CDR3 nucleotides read TGTGCCAGCAGTTTTTCCCCCGGACGGACTGAAGCTTTCTTT.

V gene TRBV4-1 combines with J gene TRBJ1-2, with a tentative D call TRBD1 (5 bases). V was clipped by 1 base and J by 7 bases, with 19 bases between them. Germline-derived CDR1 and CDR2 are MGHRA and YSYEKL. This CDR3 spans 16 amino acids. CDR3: CASSQASSGGFGGYTF. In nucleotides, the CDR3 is TGCGCCAGCAGCCAAGCCAGTAGTGGGGGTTTCGGTGGCTACACCTTC.

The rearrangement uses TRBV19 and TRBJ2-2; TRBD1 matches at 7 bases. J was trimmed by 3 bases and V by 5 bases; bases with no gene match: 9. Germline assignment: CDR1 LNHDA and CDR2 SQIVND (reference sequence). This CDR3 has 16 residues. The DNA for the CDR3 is TGTGCCAGTAGTGGGGCCGGGACAGTCTACACCGGGGAGCTGTTTTTT. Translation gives CASSGAGTVYTGELFF.

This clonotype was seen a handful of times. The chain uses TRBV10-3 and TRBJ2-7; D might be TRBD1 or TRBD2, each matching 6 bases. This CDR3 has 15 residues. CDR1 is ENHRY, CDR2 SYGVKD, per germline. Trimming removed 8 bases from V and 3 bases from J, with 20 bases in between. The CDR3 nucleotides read TGTGCCATCGGCTCCGTAGGGGGAGGACGCTACGAGCAGTACTTC. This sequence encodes CAIGSVGGGRYEQYF.

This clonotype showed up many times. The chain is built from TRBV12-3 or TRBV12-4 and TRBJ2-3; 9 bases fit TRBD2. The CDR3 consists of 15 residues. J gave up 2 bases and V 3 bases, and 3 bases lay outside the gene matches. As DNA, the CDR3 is TGTGCCAGCAGTTTGGCGGGAGGGGCCACAGATACGCAGTATTTT. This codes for CASSLAGGATDTQYF.

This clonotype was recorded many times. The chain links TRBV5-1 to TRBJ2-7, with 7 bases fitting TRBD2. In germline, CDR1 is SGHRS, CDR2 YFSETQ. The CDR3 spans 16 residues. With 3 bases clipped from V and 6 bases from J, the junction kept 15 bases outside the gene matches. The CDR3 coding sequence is TGCGCCAGCAGCTGGGTCGATCGACTAGCCTTACCCGAGCAGTACTTC. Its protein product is CASSWVDRLALPEQYF.

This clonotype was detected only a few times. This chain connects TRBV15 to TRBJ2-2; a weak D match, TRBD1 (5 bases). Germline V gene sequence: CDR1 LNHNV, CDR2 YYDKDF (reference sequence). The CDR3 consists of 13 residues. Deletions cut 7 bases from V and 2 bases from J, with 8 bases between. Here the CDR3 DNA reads TGTGCCACCACAGACAGAAACACCGGGGAGCTGTTTTTT. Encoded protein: CATTDRNTGELFF.

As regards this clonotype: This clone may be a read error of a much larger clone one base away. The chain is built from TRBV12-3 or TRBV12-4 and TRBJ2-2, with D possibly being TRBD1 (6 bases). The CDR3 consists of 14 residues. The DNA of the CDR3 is TGTCCCAGCAGCGGACAGCTGAACACCGGGGAGCTGTTTTTT. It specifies CPSSGQLNTGELFF.

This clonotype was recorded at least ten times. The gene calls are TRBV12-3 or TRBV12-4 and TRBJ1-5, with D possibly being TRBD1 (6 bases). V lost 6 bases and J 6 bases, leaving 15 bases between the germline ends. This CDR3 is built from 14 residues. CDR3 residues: CASSPSTGIQPQHF. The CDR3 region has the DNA TGTGCCAGCAGCCCATCGACAGGAATTCAGCCCCAGCATTTT.

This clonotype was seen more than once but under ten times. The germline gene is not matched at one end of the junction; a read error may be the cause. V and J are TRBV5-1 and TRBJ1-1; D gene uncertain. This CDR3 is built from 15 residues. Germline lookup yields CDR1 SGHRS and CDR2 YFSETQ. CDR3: CASSLSSALNTGAFF. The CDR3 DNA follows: TGCGCCAGCAGCTTGAGTTCCGCTTTGAACACTGGAGCTTTCTTT.

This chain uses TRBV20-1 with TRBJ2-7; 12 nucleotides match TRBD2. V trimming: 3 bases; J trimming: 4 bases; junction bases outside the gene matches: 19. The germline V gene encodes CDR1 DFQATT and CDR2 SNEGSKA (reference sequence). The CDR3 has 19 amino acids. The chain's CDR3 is CSASLTLAGGPTRGYEQYF. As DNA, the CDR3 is TGCAGTGCTAGTCTAACCCTAGCGGGAGGGCCCACGCGGGGATACGAGCAGTACTTC.

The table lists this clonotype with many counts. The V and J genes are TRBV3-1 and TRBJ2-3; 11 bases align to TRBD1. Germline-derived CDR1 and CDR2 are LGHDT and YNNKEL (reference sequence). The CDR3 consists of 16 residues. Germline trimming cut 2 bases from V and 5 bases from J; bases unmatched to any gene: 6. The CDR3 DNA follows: TGTGCCAGCAGCCAATTGGACAGGGGGCGAGGAGATACGCAGTATTTT. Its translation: CASSQLDRGRGDTQYF.